The 10 T cell receptor beta chains in this list originate from one sample, sequenced in a study of blood T cell repertoires in COVID-19. The method was immunoSEQ multiplex PCR; TCRdb's version includes in-frame clones alone and lacks a portion of them. The profile shows 300,000 to 450,000 clones, approximately 90% of them singletons. Sequenced: peripheral blood. The receptors were sampled from a woman aged 60-75 years with COVID-19, enrolled during active disease.

The chain combines TRBV28 with TRBJ1-2, with 9 nucleotides matching TRBD1. The V gene end was trimmed by 6 bases and the J gene end by 6 bases; junction bases not matched to a gene: 8. CDR3 length: 14 amino acids. Looked up from germline, CDR1 is MDHEN and CDR2 is SYDVKM. The CDR3 loop is CASRPRTGAHGYTF. CDR3 bases: TGTGCCAGCAGGCCCAGGACAGGGGCACATGGCTACACCTTC.

The chain uses TRBV7-9 and TRBJ1-2, with 8 bases lining up with TRBD1. CDR1 and CDR2 from the germline V gene are SEHNR and FQNEAQ (reference sequence). This CDR3 is built from 16 residues. Trimming removed 5 bases from V and 3 bases from J; junction bases left unmatched: 11. CDR3 bases: TGTGCCAGCAGCCAAATAGCATCAGGGGGCCACTATGGCTACACCTTC. Amino acids: CASSQIASGGHYGYTF. Using reference TRBV7-9 and TRBJ1-2 for the parts outside the CDR3, the full variable domain is DTGVSQNPRHKITKRGQNVTFRCDPISEHNRLYWYRQTLGQGPEFLTYFQNEAQLEKSRLLSDRFSAERPKGSFSTLEIQRTEQGDSAMYLCASSQIASGGHYGYTFGSGTRLTVV.

The V gene is TRBV6-5, the J gene TRBJ2-7; TRBD1 matches 9 bases. CDR1 MNHEY and CDR2 SVGAGI come from the germline V gene. The CDR3 has 13 amino acids. Unmatched junction bases numbered 4, after V lost 6 bases and J lost 4 bases. CDR3 sequence (DNA): TGTGCCAGCAGAACCGGGACAGGGTACGAGCAGTACTTC. Encoded protein: CASRTGTGYEQYF.

The V call is TRBV6-5, the J call TRBJ1-1, with D tentatively TRBD1 (6 bases). CDR1 and CDR2 (germline): MNHEY, SVGAGI. The CDR3 spans 13 residues. Trimming stripped 5 bases from V and 1 base from J, with 8 bases between. CDR3 sequence: CASSQGQNTEAFF. CDR3 in DNA: TGTGCCAGCAGTCAGGGACAGAACACTGAAGCTTTCTTT.

This clone has a single count. The germline gene is not matched at one end of the junction; a read error may be the cause. The chain uses TRBV7-9 and TRBJ1-2, with 10 bases matching TRBD1. CDR1 and CDR2 (germline): SEHNR, FQNEAQ (reference sequence). The CDR3 covers 14 residues. CDR3 sequence reads: CASSLALPSGTGDF. CDR3 bases: TGTGCCAGCAGCCTCGCCCTACCGTCCGGGACAGGGGACTTC.

The CDR3, as DNA: TGTGCCAGTAGTAGCCGGACAGCCTCCTACAATGAGCAGTTCTTC. It yields the protein CASSSRTASYNEQFF. The V and J genes are TRBV19 and TRBJ2-1; D is perhaps TRBD1 (6 bases). The germline V gene has CDR1 LNHDA and CDR2 SQIVND (reference sequence). V was shortened by 4 bases and J by 0 bases, with 10 bases between the two germline ends. The CDR3 covers 15 residues.

The chain carries TRBV18 and TRBJ1-2; 8 bases are shared with TRBD1. Germline-derived CDR1 and CDR2 are KGHSH and LQKENI. The ends lost 1 base at V and 5 bases at J; junction bases unmatched: 6. The CDR3 is made up of 15 amino acids. In DNA form, the CDR3 reads TGTGCCAGCTCACCACTCGACAGGGGCTCGTATGGCTACACCTTC. Protein sequence: CASSPLDRGSYGYTF.

This chain uses TRBV12-5 with TRBJ2-4, with D possibly being TRBD1 (6 bases). This CDR3 has 17 amino acids. V was trimmed by 0 bases and J by 1 base, leaving 13 bases between them. Germline V lookup: CDR1 LGHNT, CDR2 FRNRAP. The CDR3 nucleotides are TGTGCTAGTGGTTTGGTACATCTGGGGGCGGCCAAAAACATTCAGTACTTC. Protein: CASGLVHLGAAKNIQYF.

With respect to this clone: Other nucleotide sequences in the sample specify the same CDR3. The chain couples TRBV6-5 to TRBJ1-5; TRBD1 aligns across 7 bases. J lost 0 bases, V lost 6 bases, and 2 bases had no gene match. The CDR3 extends over 14 amino acids. Looked up from germline, CDR1 is MNHEY and CDR2 is SVGAGI. The CDR3 loop is CASRTGYSNQPQHF. CDR3 coding DNA: TGTGCCAGCAGGACAGGGTATAGCAATCAGCCCCAGCATTTT.

The table lists this clone with a count of one. The CDR3 region has the DNA TGCGCCAGCAGTGAGCCATTAGCCTACGAGCAGTACTTC. Translated, it gives CASSEPLAYEQYF. This chain links TRBV5-1 with TRBJ2-7; D is uncertain. The CDR3 spans 13 residues. The germline V and J ends were trimmed by 5 bases and 2 bases, with 11 bases remaining between them. Germline lookup yields CDR1 SGHRS and CDR2 YFSETQ.